The clone carrying this T cell receptor (beta chain) has just a few counts. Its antigen is not identified. Germline assignment: CDR1 DFQATT and CDR2 SNEGSKA (reference sequence). The CDR3 length is 14 residues. Trimming left V 0 bases short and J 7 bases short, with 13 bases between. TCRdb analysed the reads with MiXCR anew, one entry per CDR3 protein. The data contain about 310,000 distinct CDR3 sequences, roughly 15% of them singletons. This record belongs to a study of T cell repertoires in cytomegalovirus infection. For the study at large: It was the public TCR beta signatures that indicated both CMV infection and matching HLA type. Overall study findings and caveats: There were HLA-C-restricted CMV-specific TCR beta clonotypes dominating the ex vivo response. Accumulated public TCR beta family frequency recognized individuals carrying CMV together with the relevant HLA.

This rearrangement joins TRBV20-1 to TRBJ1-5; D is possibly TRBD1 (5 bases). Material: PBMCs. The sequence derives from a human donor in good health (CMV status not recorded). Some clones in this sample may be carry-over from other donors' samples. The CDR3 is CSAREGPEGQPQHF. The DNA of the CDR3 is TGCAGTGCTAGAGAGGGACCGGAAGGGCAGCCCCAGCATTTT.